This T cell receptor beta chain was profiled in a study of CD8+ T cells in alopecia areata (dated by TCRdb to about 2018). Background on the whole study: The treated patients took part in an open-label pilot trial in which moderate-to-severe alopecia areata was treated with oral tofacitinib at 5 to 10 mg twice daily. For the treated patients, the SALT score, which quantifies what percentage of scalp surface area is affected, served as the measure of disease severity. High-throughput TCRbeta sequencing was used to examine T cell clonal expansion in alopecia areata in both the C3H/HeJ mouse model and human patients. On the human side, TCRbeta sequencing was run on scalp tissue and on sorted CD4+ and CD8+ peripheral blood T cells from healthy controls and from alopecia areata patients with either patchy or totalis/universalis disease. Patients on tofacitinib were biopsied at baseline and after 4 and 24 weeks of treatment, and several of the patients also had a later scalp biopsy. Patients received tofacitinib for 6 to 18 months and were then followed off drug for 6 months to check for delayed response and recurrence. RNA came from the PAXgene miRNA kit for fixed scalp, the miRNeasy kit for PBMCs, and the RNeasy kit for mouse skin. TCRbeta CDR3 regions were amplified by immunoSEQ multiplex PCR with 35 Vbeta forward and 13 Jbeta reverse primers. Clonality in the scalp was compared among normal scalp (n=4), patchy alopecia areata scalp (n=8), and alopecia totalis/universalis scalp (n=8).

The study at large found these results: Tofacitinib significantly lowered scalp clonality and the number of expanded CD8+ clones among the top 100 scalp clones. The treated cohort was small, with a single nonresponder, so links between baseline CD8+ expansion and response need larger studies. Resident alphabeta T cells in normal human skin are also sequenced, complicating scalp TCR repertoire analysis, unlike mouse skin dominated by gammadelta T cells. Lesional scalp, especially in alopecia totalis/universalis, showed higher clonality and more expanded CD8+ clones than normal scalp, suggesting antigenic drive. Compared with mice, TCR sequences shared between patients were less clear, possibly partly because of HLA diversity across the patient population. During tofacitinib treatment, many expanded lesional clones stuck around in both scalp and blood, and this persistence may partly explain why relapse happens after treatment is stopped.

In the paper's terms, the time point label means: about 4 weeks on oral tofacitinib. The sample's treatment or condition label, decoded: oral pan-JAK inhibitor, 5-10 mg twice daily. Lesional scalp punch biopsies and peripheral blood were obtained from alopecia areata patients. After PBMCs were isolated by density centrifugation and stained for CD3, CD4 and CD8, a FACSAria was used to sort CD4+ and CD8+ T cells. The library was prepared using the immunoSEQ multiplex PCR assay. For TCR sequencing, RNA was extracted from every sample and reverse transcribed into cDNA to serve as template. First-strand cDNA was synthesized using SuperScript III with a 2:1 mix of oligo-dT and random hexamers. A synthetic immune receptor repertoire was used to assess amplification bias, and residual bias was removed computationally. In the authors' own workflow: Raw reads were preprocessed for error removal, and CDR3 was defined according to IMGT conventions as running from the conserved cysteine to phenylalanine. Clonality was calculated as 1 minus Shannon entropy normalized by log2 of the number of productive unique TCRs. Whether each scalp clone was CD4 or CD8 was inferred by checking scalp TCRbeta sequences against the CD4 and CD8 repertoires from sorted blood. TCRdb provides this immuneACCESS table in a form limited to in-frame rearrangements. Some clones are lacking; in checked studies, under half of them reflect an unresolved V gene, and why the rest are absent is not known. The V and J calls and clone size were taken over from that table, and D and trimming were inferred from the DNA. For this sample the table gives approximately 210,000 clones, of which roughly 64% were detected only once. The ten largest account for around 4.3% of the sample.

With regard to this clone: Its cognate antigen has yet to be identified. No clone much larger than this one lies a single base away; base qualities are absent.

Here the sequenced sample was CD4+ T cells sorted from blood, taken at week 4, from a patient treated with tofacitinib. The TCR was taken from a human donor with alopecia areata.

The CDR3 corresponds to CASSFGAKGNTIYF. The nucleotide sequence is TGTGCCAGCAGCTTTGGGGCGAAAGGAAACACCATATATTTT. The V and J segments used are TRBV7-2 and TRBJ1-3, with a tentative D gene TRBD1 over 5 matching bases. CDR1 is given as SGHTA and CDR2 as FQGNSA, both from the germline V gene. The germline ends are 10 bases apart after V is trimmed by 3 bases and J by 4 bases. The CDR3 spans 14 residues, from the cysteine through the phenylalanine. The entry retains the CDR3 DNA only, 42 bases that are in frame from base 1. Extended through the reference TRBV7-2 and TRBJ1-3 proteins, this CDR3 yields the full variable domain: GAGVSQSPSNKVTEKGKDVELRCDPISGHTALYWYRQSLGQGLEFLIYFQGNSAPDKSGLPSDRFSAERTGGSVSTLTIQRTQQEDSAVYLCASSFGAKGNTIYFGEGSWLTVV.